The 18 T cell receptor beta chains reported below all come from one sample, sequenced in a study of T cell clonality in common variable immunodeficiency. Whole-study results and caveats: In common variable immunodeficiency, TCR beta chains reportedly carried fewer deletions and N-nucleotide insertions.

No antigen has been identified for these receptors. Data came from immunoSEQ multiplex PCR; TCRdb stores just in-frame clones and leaves some out. This sample has more than 35,000 clones, each found more than once. Source material: peripheral blood mononuclear cells. Source of these receptors: a human donor with common variable immunodeficiency.

This clone was counted between two and nine times. The missing CDR3 end, 3 residues past where the read stops, is filled in from the germline J gene. This chain connects TRBV6-1 to TRBJ2-7; TRBD2 is a possible D gene (5 bases). V shed 2 bases and J shed 6 bases, with 8 bases lying between them. The CDR3 has 12 residues. Germline-derived CDR1 and CDR2 are MNHNS and SASEGT. Incomplete CDR3 DNA: TGTGCCAGCAGTGAACGTCGGGGCGAG. Amino acid sequence: CASSERRGE. In full, the CDR3 is CASSERRGEQYF.

This clone was seen a few times. The observed sequence ends 3 residues before the CDR3 terminus, with the missing tail filled in from the germline J gene. The chain uses TRBV20-1 and TRBJ2-7, with 13 bases identical to TRBD2. Germline CDR1 reads DFQATT; CDR2 reads SNEGSKA (reference sequence). This CDR3 spans 15 amino acids. J was trimmed by 5 bases and V by 5 bases; bases with no gene match: 9. Partial CDR3 DNA: TGCAGTGCTTCCCTGGGACTAGCGGGGTCCAACGAG. It yields the protein CSASLGLAGSNE. The whole CDR3 sequence reads CSASLGLAGSNEQYF.

This clone was counted at least ten times. The CDR3 end is not reached by the read, which stops 3 residues before it; the germline J gene fills it in. The rearrangement joins TRBV30 to TRBJ1-4, with TRBD1 matching over 7 bases. The CDR3 has 15 residues. J was trimmed by 8 bases and V by 5 bases; bases with no gene match: 14. Germline V CDR1 and CDR2: GTSNPN, SVGIG (reference sequence). CDR3 bases read: TGTGCCTGGCGATCAACAGGGGTGGCAGTGGAAAAA. It codes for CAWRSTGVAVEK. The entire CDR3 protein is CAWRSTGVAVEKLFF. The full variable domain, its missing parts supplied by reference TRBV30 and TRBJ1-4, is SQTIHQWPATLVQPVGSPLSLECTVEGTSNPNLYWYRQAAGRGLQLLFYSVGIGQISSEVPQNLSASRPQDRQFILSSKKLLLSDSGFYLCAWRSTGVAVEKLFFGSGTQLSVL.

CDR3 amino acids: CASSELAGGTHPREQYF. The CDR3 bases that were read are TGTGCCAGCAGTGAATTGGCGGGGGGGACACACCCTCGCGAG. The rearrangement joins TRBV6-1 to TRBJ2-7; 9 bases match TRBD2. The read terminates 3 residues ahead of where the CDR3 ends, so the germline J gene completes it. The trim removed 2 bases at V and 6 bases at J, leaving 14 bases unmatched. There are 17 residues in the CDR3. Germline CDR1 and CDR2: MNHNS and SASEGT.

Of note for this clone: The read ends 3 residues before the CDR3 terminus; that terminus is restored from the germline J gene. This rearrangement joins TRBV6-2 or TRBV6-3 to TRBJ1-5, with TRBD1 as a possible D gene (5 bases). The CDR3 runs 13 residues. CDR1 and CDR2 (germline): MNHEY, SVGEGT. Between the trimmed V and J ends, which lost 6 bases and 6 bases, there was a span of 12 bases. The CDR3: CASRDPGIQPQHF. The DNA read from the CDR3 is TGTGCCAGCAGGGACCCAGGGATTCAGCCC.

This clone was observed many times. The CDR3 DNA, read in part, is TGTGCCAGCTCACCACCAGCGACAGCCACTAACTATGGC. It is translated as CASSPPATATNYG. The full CDR3 reads CASSPPATATNYGYTF. V gene TRBV18 combines with J gene TRBJ1-2; a weak D match, TRBD1 (5 bases). The read halts 3 residues ahead of the CDR3 end, with the missing end drawn from the germline J gene. CDR3 length: 16 residues. Germline V gene sequence: CDR1 KGHSH, CDR2 LQKENI. Deletions cut 0 bases from V and 0 bases from J, with 11 bases between.

Ten or more counts support this clone. The DNA read from the CDR3 is TGTGCCAGCAGCCAAGATCTCCCGGGACTAGCGGGCACAGATACG. Its protein is CASSQDLPGLAGTDT. The entire CDR3 is CASSQDLPGLAGTDTQYF. The rearrangement links TRBV14 to TRBJ2-3, with 11 bases matching TRBD2. The sequenced fragment ends 3 residues before the CDR3 boundary, so the rest is inferred from the germline J gene. The CDR3 has 18 amino acids. With V trimmed by 0 bases and J by 1 base, 6 bases remained unmatched. CDR1 is SGHDN, CDR2 FVKESK, per germline.

In its sample, this clone was seen many times. The read halts 3 residues ahead of the CDR3 end, with the missing end drawn from the germline J gene. The chain recombines TRBV7-2 with TRBJ2-3; D is possibly TRBD2 (7 bases). With 1 base removed from V and 5 bases from J, the gap between germline ends came to 13 bases. This CDR3 is 15 amino acids long. CDR1 is SGHTA, CDR2 FQGNSA, per germline. The chain's CDR3 is CASSLVWGGQDTQYF. CDR3 DNA, as far as it was read: TGTGCCAGCAGCTTAGTCTGGGGGGGCCAAGATACG. The whole variable domain, remainder taken from reference TRBV7-2 and TRBJ2-3, is GAGVSQSPSNKVTEKGKDVELRCDPISGHTALYWYRQSLGQGLEFLIYFQGNSAPDKSGLPSDRFSAERTGGSVSTLTIQRTQQEDSAVYLCASSLVWGGQDTQYFGPGTRLTVL.

Within the sample, this clone is medium-sized. The read falls 3 residues short of the CDR3 end, and the missing part is taken from the germline J gene. This chain uses TRBV29-1 with TRBJ1-1; D may be TRBD1 (5 bases). The V gene's germline CDR1 is SQVTM and CDR2 ANQGSEA. V lost 7 bases and J lost 1, with 7 bases in between. The CDR3 has 11 residues. The CDR3 DNA, read in part, is TGCAGCGCGGACAAGAACACTGAA. It specifies CSADKNTE. The CDR3 as a whole reads CSADKNTEAFF.

This clone was recorded at least ten times. Coverage ceases 3 residues before the CDR3 finishes, and the germline J gene fills in the end. V gene TRBV5-1 combines with J gene TRBJ2-7; TRBD1 agrees at 7 bases. V was clipped by 1 base and J by 4 bases; unmatched bases: 5. There are 14 residues in the CDR3. Germline V gene sequence: CDR1 SGHRS, CDR2 YFSETQ. The CDR3 spells CASSLTGTVYEQYF. The CDR3 DNA, read in part, is TGCGCCAGCAGCTTGACCGGGACAGTGTACGAG.

This clone occurred a few times. Read data end 3 residues before the CDR3 end; the end is taken from the germline J gene. The rearrangement links TRBV30 to TRBJ2-7, with 8 bases lining up with TRBD2. Germline V gene data show CDR1 as GTSNPN and CDR2 as SVGIG (reference sequence). This CDR3 has 15 residues. V was clipped by 3 bases and J by 3 bases; unmatched bases: 10. The CDR3 loop is CAWSRLAAGGYEQYF. CDR3 DNA (partial): TGTGCCTGGAGCCGACTAGCTGCGGGGGGCTACGAG.

This clone has just a few counts. The sequence runs out 3 residues before the end of the CDR3; the remainder is reconstructed from the germline J gene. The chain links TRBV7-2 to TRBJ2-5; the D gene is possibly TRBD2 (6 bases). V lost 1 base and J lost 3, with 12 bases in between. This CDR3 spans 15 amino acids. Germline CDR1 reads SGHTA; CDR2 reads FQGNSA. The covered CDR3 bases are TGTGCCAGCAGCTTAGGCGTTCGCGGGGAAGAGACC. Its translation: CASSLGVRGEET. From start to end, the CDR3 is CASSLGVRGEETQYF.

This clone turned up a few times. The read finishes 3 residues shy of the CDR3 end, and the germline J gene is used to complete it. The chain couples TRBV6-1 to TRBJ1-5; D gene unclear. The V end was cut by 3 bases, the J end by 7 bases, with 13 bases between. CDR3 length equals 14 residues. Germline V gene data show CDR1 as MNHNS and CDR2 as SASEGT. The CDR3 DNA, read in part, is TGTGCCAGCAGTGATATCGGCACTAGGCAGCCC. Amino acids: CASSDIGTRQP. The entire CDR3 sequence reads CASSDIGTRQPQHF.

This clone was seen ten or more times. From the germline J gene comes the end of the CDR3, since the read stops 3 residues before it. The V call is TRBV18, the J call TRBJ2-5, with a tentative D call TRBD1 (6 bases). From germline, CDR1 is KGHSH and CDR2 LQKENI. The CDR3 is made up of 15 amino acids. The V and J ends lost 3 bases and 5 bases respectively, with 16 bases between them. CDR3 DNA, as far as it was read: TGTGCCAGCTCACCGACGACAGGCCTTTCGGAGACC. Its protein is CASSPTTGLSET. The whole CDR3 protein reads CASSPTTGLSETQYF.

This clone was observed many times. The CDR3 end lies 3 residues beyond the end of the read and is filled in from the germline J gene. This chain links TRBV6-2 or TRBV6-3 with TRBJ2-2, with a weak D call TRBD1 (6 bases). In germline, CDR1 is MNHEY, CDR2 SVGEGT. V was trimmed by 8 bases and J by 5 bases, leaving 15 bases between them. This CDR3 spans 14 amino acids. The CDR3 spells CASSGSRGTGELFF. The sequenced part of the CDR3 DNA is TGTGCCAGCTCGGGGTCGAGGGGGACCGGGGAG.

Ten or more counts support this clone. The read finishes 3 residues shy of the CDR3 end, and the germline J gene is used to complete it. The V gene is TRBV4-1, the J gene TRBJ2-5, with 9 bases fitting TRBD2. Germline V lookup: CDR1 MGHRA, CDR2 YSYEKL. CDR3 length: 16 amino acids. V dropped 1 base and J dropped 4; count of bases not matched to a gene: 7. CDR3 region: CASSQGLGLAAETQYF. Partial CDR3 DNA: TGCGCCAGCAGCCAAGGTTTGGGACTAGCAGCAGAGACC.

A remark on this clone: The CDR3 end lies 3 residues beyond the end of the read and is filled in from the germline J gene. This sequence joins TRBV18 and TRBJ1-3, with D maybe TRBD1 (6 bases). Trimming stripped 3 bases from V and 0 bases from J, with 12 bases between. The germline V gene encodes CDR1 KGHSH and CDR2 LQKENI. This CDR3 spans 16 amino acids. The CDR3 DNA, read in part, is TGTGCCAGCTCACCCACCCAGGGGCCCTCTGGAAACACC. Its translation: CASSPTQGPSGNT. The CDR3, in full, reads CASSPTQGPSGNTIYF.

This clone was observed a few times. The read falls 3 residues short of the CDR3 end, and the missing part is taken from the germline J gene. V is TRBV7-3 and J is TRBJ2-2; no reliable D call. The CDR3 extends over 13 amino acids. Trimming took 1 base from V and 6 from J, leaving 6 bases between them. The germline CDR1 and CDR2 sequences are SGHTA and FQGTGA. The CDR3 DNA, read in part, is TGTGCCAGCAGCTTAATTACACCCGGGGAG. Translating gives CASSLITPGE. The whole CDR3 sequence reads CASSLITPGELFF. The full variable domain, with the rest looked up from reference TRBV7-3 and TRBJ2-2, is GAGVSQTPSNKVTEKGKYVELRCDPISGHTALYWYRQSLGQGPEFLIYFQGTGAADDSGLPNDRFFAVRPEGSVSTLKIQRTERGDSAVYLCASSLITPGELFFGEGSRLTVL.